The 23 T cell receptor beta chains below were found in one sample sequenced in a study of T cell responses to AZD1222 COVID-19 vaccine. The protocol was immunoSEQ multiplex PCR, while the TCRdb copy is restricted to in-frame clones and leaves out a portion. The sample shows 180,000 or so clones, about 90% of them seen only once. Sequenced material: peripheral blood, taken 28 days after the second dose of the MenACWY control vaccine. Source of these receptors: an adult who received the MenACWY meningococcal vaccine as a control.

The genes are TRBV4-3 and TRBJ2-5; maybe TRBD2 (5 bases). V was pared by 0 bases and J by 5 bases, with 13 bases between. Germline V gene data show CDR1 as LGHNA and CDR2 as YSLEER. The CDR3 sequence is 15 residues long. CDR3 sequence (DNA): TGCGCCAGCAGCCAAGAAGGACTGGCCTATGAGACCCAGTACTTC. Its protein is CASSQEGLAYETQYF.

CDR3 DNA sequence: TGTGCCAGCAGTTACTCCGCGACAGGGAACACCGGGGAGCTGTTTTTT. This encodes CASSYSATGNTGELFF. The chain has TRBV6-5 and TRBJ2-2; weak D call: TRBD1 (6 bases). The CDR3 covers 16 residues. Germline V gene data show CDR1 as MNHEY and CDR2 as SVGAGI. Trimming stripped 0 bases from V and 1 base from J, with 9 bases between.

The chain employs TRBV18 and TRBJ1-2, with D unresolved. The V and J ends lost 3 bases and 1 base respectively, with 12 bases between them. The CDR3 is made up of 15 amino acids. Germline V lookup: CDR1 KGHSH, CDR2 LQKENI. CDR3: CASSPVPYLNYGYTF. CDR3 nucleotide sequence: TGTGCCAGCTCACCTGTACCCTACCTTAACTATGGCTACACCTTC.

V usage is TRBV6-2 or TRBV6-3 and J usage is TRBJ2-2; no reliable D call. The V end lost 2 bases, the J end lost 5 bases, and 6 bases lay between the germline ends. Looked up from germline, CDR1 is MNHEY and CDR2 is SVGEGT. The CDR3 is 13 amino acids. CDR3: CASSYEETGELFF. CDR3 nucleotide sequence: TGTGCCAGCAGTTACGAGGAGACCGGGGAGCTGTTTTTT.

The chain links TRBV21-1 to TRBJ1-2; the table's D call, TRBD1, was not checked against the DNA. TRBV21-1 is recorded as a pseudogene. The CDR3 sequence is 15 residues long. CDR3 region: CASRDRTGTSYGYTF. CDR3 sequence (DNA): TGTGCCAGCAGGGACAGGACTGGGACTTCCTATGGCTACACCTTC.

This clone occurred once. The chain is built from TRBV9 and TRBJ1-1; D unresolved. Germline V gene data show CDR1 as SGDLS and CDR2 as YYNGEE. This CDR3 region has 12 residues. The V gene lost 0 bases and the J gene lost 6 bases, with 6 bases spanning the gap. CDR3 sequence (DNA): TGTGCCAGCAGCGTAGCCGAATCTGAAGCTTTCTTT. It encodes CASSVAESEAFF. Full variable domain (remainder filled in from reference TRBV9 and TRBJ1-1): DSGVTQTPKHLITATGQRVTLRCSPRSGDLSVYWYQQSLDQGLQFLIQYYNGEERAKGNILERFSAQQFPDLHSELNLSSLELGDSALYFCASSVAESEAFFGQGTRLTVV.

This chain uses TRBV5-4 with TRBJ2-6; TRBD1 agrees at 9 bases. Germline V CDR1 and CDR2: SGHNT, YYREEE (reference sequence). J lost 4 bases, V lost 5 bases, and 7 bases had no gene match. This CDR3 has 16 residues. DNA for the CDR3: TGTGCCAGCAGGGGGAACAGGGGGCAAGGGGCCAACGTCCTGACTTTC. Its protein product is CASRGNRGQGANVLTF.

The J gene is TRBJ2-7, the V gene TRBV5-1; 9 nucleotides line up with TRBD1. V lost 2 bases, J lost 2 bases, and 2 bases stayed unmatched. The CDR3 contains 14 residues. Germline V gives CDR1 SGHRS, CDR2 YFSETQ. The CDR3 DNA sequence: TGCGCCAGCAGCTTTACAGGGGGCACCTACGAGCAGTACTTC. Amino acid sequence: CASSFTGGTYEQYF.

This clone was counted once. The chain is built from TRBV28 and TRBJ1-5; D is uncertain. Germline-derived CDR1 and CDR2 are MDHEN and SYDVKM. V was shortened by 6 bases and J by 2 bases, with 11 bases between the two germline ends. The CDR3 spans 14 residues. The CDR3 DNA follows: TGTGCCAGCAGAAGGTTAATCGGCAATCAGCCCCAGCATTTT. It yields the protein CASRRLIGNQPQHF. Full variable domain (missing parts from reference TRBV28 and TRBJ1-5): DVKVTQSSRYLVKRTGEKVFLECVQDMDHENMFWYRQDPGLGLRLIYFSYDVKMKEKGDIPEGYSVSREKKERFSLILESASTNQTSMYLCASRRLIGNQPQHFGDGTRLSIL.

This clone has only one observation. The J gene is TRBJ1-1, the V gene TRBV18; D remains unclear. V dropped 6 bases and J dropped 2 bases, with 25 bases sitting between them. The CDR3 loop spans 18 amino acids. Germline-derived CDR1 and CDR2 are KGHSH and LQKENI. The CDR3 DNA reads as TGTGCCAGCTCCAACGAGCCAATTTTCTTGACTCGCAACACTGAAGCTTTCTTT. Residues: CASSNEPIFLTRNTEAFF.

The chain joins TRBV4-3 to TRBJ1-2; D uncertain. Trimming removed 0 bases at V and 9 bases at J, with 14 bases between. Per germline, CDR1 LGHNA and CDR2 YSLEER. The CDR3 has 14 residues. The CDR3 loop is CASSQDLEQSSYTF. DNA of the CDR3: TGCGCCAGCAGCCAAGATCTTGAACAGTCCAGCTACACCTTC.

This chain links TRBV28 with TRBJ2-1, with 10 bases matching TRBD2. Germline CDR1 is MDHEN and CDR2 is SYDVKM. The V and J ends lost 8 bases and 10 bases, in that order; junction bases with no gene match: 11. The CDR3 length is 14 residues. In DNA form, the CDR3 reads TGTGCCAGCTCGCGGGGTAGCGGGAGGAGCGAGCAGTTCTTC. It yields the protein CASSRGSGRSEQFF.

This sequence joins TRBV9 and TRBJ1-5, with D unresolved. The CDR3 covers 14 residues. Between the trimmed V and J ends, which lost 3 bases and 2 bases, there was a span of 9 bases. Germline loops: CDR1 SGDLS, CDR2 YYNGEE. The CDR3: CASSAWEGNQPQHF. The CDR3 DNA sequence: TGTGCCAGCAGCGCCTGGGAGGGCAATCAGCCCCAGCATTTT.

The gene calls are TRBV28 and TRBJ2-7; D may be TRBD2 (5 bases). V lost 7 bases, J lost 1 base, and 11 bases lay in between. Germline lookup yields CDR1 MDHEN and CDR2 SYDVKM. This CDR3 comprises 13 residues. The CDR3 nucleotides read TGTGCCAGCACCCTCGGACTTTCCTACGAGCAGTACTTC. Encoded protein: CASTLGLSYEQYF.

V is TRBV18 and J is TRBJ1-1; no clear D. This CDR3 has 13 amino acids. The V end was cut by 6 bases, the J end by 1 base, with 9 bases between. CDR1 is KGHSH and CDR2 is LQKENI in the germline V gene. The CDR3 protein is CASSRAENTEAFF. CDR3 coding DNA: TGTGCCAGCTCCCGAGCCGAGAACACTGAAGCTTTCTTT.

V usage is TRBV28 and J usage is TRBJ2-2; 8 positions agree with TRBD1. With 6 bases clipped from V and 6 bases from J, the junction kept 12 bases outside the gene matches. Germline loops: CDR1 MDHEN, CDR2 SYDVKM. The CDR3 is 16 residues long. The DNA of the CDR3 is TGTGCCAGCAGAAGCCCCGGACAGGGAGTATCCGGGGAGCTGTTTTTT. Amino acid sequence: CASRSPGQGVSGELFF.

The J gene is TRBJ2-7, the V gene TRBV10-1; D gene uncertain. The CDR3 is 14 amino acids. Germline CDR1 and CDR2: WNHNN and SYGVQD (reference sequence). Trimming pared 6 bases from V and 3 bases from J, leaving 15 bases between. CDR3 nucleotide sequence: TGCGCCAGCAGCCAAGGACCCGGGCACTACGAGCAGTACTTC. This gives the protein CASSQGPGHYEQYF.

The J gene is TRBJ2-2, the V gene TRBV7-7; possibly TRBD1 for D (6 bases). Deletions cut 4 bases from V and 8 bases from J, with 23 bases between. CDR3 length: 17 amino acids. Looked up from germline, CDR1 is SSHAT and CDR2 is FNYEAQ (reference sequence). Here the CDR3 DNA reads TGTGCCAGCAGCTCCCCCACCCTAACAGGGAAAGGAGGGGAGCTGTTTTTT. As protein: CASSSPTLTGKGGELFF.

The J gene is TRBJ2-1, the V gene TRBV9; TRBD2 matches 9 bases. This CDR3 region has 17 residues. Germline lookup yields CDR1 SGDLS and CDR2 YYNGEE. V gave up 0 bases and J gave up 9 bases; unmatched junction bases: 13. For the CDR3, the DNA is TGTGCCAGCAGCGTAGTAGGCGGGAGGGCCGTTTGGGTTGAGCAGTTCTTC. Its translation is CASSVVGGRAVWVEQFF.

The gene calls are TRBV6-2 or TRBV6-3 and TRBJ2-2; no clear D gene. This CDR3 has 14 residues. Trimming removed 5 bases from V and 1 base from J, with 8 bases in between. Germline V gene lookup returns CDR1 MNHEY and CDR2 SVGEGT. The CDR3 DNA reads TGTGCCAGCAGTAGGCTCAGGAACACCGGGGAGCTGTTTTTT. It specifies CASSRLRNTGELFF.

This chain connects TRBV6-6 to TRBJ2-7; 7 positions agree with TRBD2. Trimming cost V 6 bases and J 4 bases; bases outside gene matches: 6. Per the germline V gene, CDR1 is MNHNY and CDR2 is SVGAGI (reference sequence). This CDR3 is built from 13 residues. The CDR3 loop reads CASSPPSGYEQYF. CDR3 nucleotides: TGTGCCAGCAGCCCGCCTAGCGGATACGAGCAGTACTTC.

The V and J genes are TRBV2 and TRBJ1-3, with 11 bases identical to TRBD1. The CDR3 covers 21 residues. Per germline, CDR1 SNHLY and CDR2 FYNNEI. Trimming at V came to 6 bases and at J to 0 bases, leaving 19 bases not matched to a gene. The CDR3 bases are TGTGCCAGCAGGGAAAATCATCCGGGACAGGGGGGGAAGAGCTCTGGAAACACCATATATTTT. Protein sequence: CASRENHPGQGGKSSGNTIYF.

Only one count was recorded for this clone. This sequence joins TRBV5-7 and TRBJ1-2, with a tentative D call TRBD1 (5 bases). TRBV5-7 is given ORF status, its function remaining uncertain. This CDR3 contains 14 residues. V gave up 1 base and J gave up 4 bases, with 11 bases separating them. The CDR3 bases are TGTGCCAGCAGCTTGAGGAGGGGAGGCTATGGCTACACCTTC. Its translation: CASSLRRGGYGYTF.